This T cell receptor beta chain was retrieved from a study of T cell responses to AZD1222 COVID-19 vaccine. Profiling relied on immunoSEQ multiplex PCR, and the TCRdb table lists in-frame clones only, not all of them. The sample lists fewer than 200,000 clones, over 85% occurring once. The germline gives CDR1 SGHNT, CDR2 YYREEE (reference sequence). The CDR3 is 14 residues long. Trimming took 1 base from V and 8 from J, leaving 13 bases between them. The receptor's source is an adult in good health. The specimen was peripheral blood, collected on day 0 of AZD1222 vaccination. This chain joins TRBV5-4 and TRBJ2-4, with TRBD2 as a possible D gene (5 bases). CDR3 sequence reads: CASSLLLGADIQYF. As DNA, the CDR3 is TGTGCCAGCAGCTTGCTACTAGGCGCGGACATTCAGTACTTC.